A selection of T cell receptor beta chains follows, all from one sample in a study of CD8 T cells in Susac syndrome. Each CDR3 protein gets one entry after TCRdb re-called the immunoSEQ multiplex PCR reads with MiXCR. The sample shows some 170,000 distinct CDR3 sequences, less than 95% of them seen only once. What was sequenced was CD4+ T cells from PBMCs. The receptor set was obtained from a human donor in good health. Each CDR3 is given with its conserved first and last residue.

>TRBV6-6|TRBJ1-1
CASSLPDRYTEAFF
>TRBV27|TRBJ2-3
CASSLLAGGDTQYF
>TRBV5-6|TRBJ2-7
CASSLRESYEQYF
>TRBV28|TRBJ1-5
CASSLGLRDQPQHF
>TRBV4-3|TRBJ1-4
CASSLETSEKLFF
>TRBV29-1|TRBJ2-3
CSVSSGRGTQYF
>TRBV20-1|TRBJ2-5
CSAGTSENQETQYF
>TRBV12-3/TRBV12-4|TRBJ2-7
CASSPRTGGDEQYF
>TRBV23-1|TRBJ2-7
CASSQSASEPDYEQYF
>TRBV20-1|TRBJ2-1
CSAPGSSGSGNEQFF
>TRBV20-1|TRBJ2-3
CSAPRLAGVGTDTQYF
>TRBV29-1|TRBJ2-7
CSVEDRGAPTYEQYF
>TRBV30|TRBJ2-2
CAWGPSQGWATGELFF
>TRBV9|TRBJ2-6
CASSPTLGANVLTF
>TRBV7-3|TRBJ2-5
CASSLTGTGGETQYF
>TRBV7-3|TRBJ2-3
CASSLTAGETDTQYF
>TRBV20-1|TRBJ2-3
CSASLDPYTQYF
>TRBV9|TRBJ2-3
CASSGTGGGTDTQYF
>TRBV7-9|TRBJ2-3
CASTRSTGAFTDTQYF
>TRBV12-3/TRBV12-4|TRBJ1-4
CASSRRAGEKLFF
>TRBV12-3/TRBV12-4|TRBJ2-5
CASSLWTGQETQYF
>TRBV3-1|TRBJ2-4
CASSQDPYREAKNIQYF
>TRBV7-9|TRBJ1-4
CASSPRQQDSDEKLFF
>TRBV3-1|TRBJ2-5
CASSQVRSGETQYF
>TRBV24-1|TRBJ2-4
CATSDRTGPGDIQYF
>TRBV21-1|TRBJ2-1
CASSNLDRGNEQFF
>TRBV7-2|TRBJ2-3
CASSLGFGRALTDTQYF
>TRBV5-1|TRBJ2-4
CASLFDIQYF